The 14 T cell receptor beta chains given below trace back to one sample, sequenced in a study of T cells in Graves' hyperthyroidism and ophthalmopathy. RNA transcripts served as the template for amplifying TCR beta CDR3 regions. First-round RT-PCR targeting the TCR CDR3 was performed with the HTBI primer set. One entry per CDR3 protein, called by TCRdb with MiXCR from the multiplex PCR reads. The table records some 270,000 distinct CDR3 sequences, about an eighth of them present only once. Sequenced material: blood. These receptors all stem from a woman aged 40-49 years with Graves' hyperthyroidism.

This clonotype was counted between two and nine times. The genes are TRBV3-1 and TRBJ1-4; TRBD1 matches at 9 bases. The V and J ends lost 5 bases and 8 bases, in that order; junction bases with no gene match: 9. The V gene's germline CDR1 is LGHDT and CDR2 YNNKEL (reference sequence). This CDR3 has 15 amino acids. CDR3 nucleotide sequence: TGTGCCAGCAGCGGCCGGGACAGGGCCTCAGAAAAACTGTTTTTT. Translation: CASSGRDRASEKLFF.

This clonotype was counted many times. The chain carries TRBV7-2 and TRBJ2-5; possibly TRBD1 for D (5 bases). The CDR3 extends over 14 amino acids. The V gene lost 4 bases and the J gene lost 3 bases, with 12 bases spanning the gap. Germline V gives CDR1 SGHTA, CDR2 FQGNSA. The CDR3 loop is CASSSLTREETQYF. The CDR3 bases are TGTGCCAGCAGCTCCCTAACCAGGGAAGAGACCCAGTACTTC.

Many counts were recorded for this clonotype. This chain uses TRBV28 with TRBJ2-7, with D possibly being TRBD2 (5 bases). V was trimmed by 2 bases and J by 1 base, leaving 9 bases between them. This CDR3 has 14 residues. CDR1 MDHEN and CDR2 SYDVKM come from the germline V gene. The CDR3 sequence: CASSLSGYSYEQYF. Written as DNA, the CDR3 is TGTGCCAGCAGTTTAAGCGGTTATTCCTACGAGCAGTACTTC. Full variable domain (missing parts from reference TRBV28 and TRBJ2-7): DVKVTQSSRYLVKRTGEKVFLECVQDMDHENMFWYRQDPGLGLRLIYFSYDVKMKEKGDIPEGYSVSREKKERFSLILESASTNQTSMYLCASSLSGYSYEQYFGPGTRLTVT.

This clonotype was seen ten or more times. This chain uses TRBV10-1 with TRBJ1-1; no clear D gene. CDR1 is WNHNN, CDR2 SYGVQD, per germline (reference sequence). Trimming took off 5 bases at V and 1 base at J, with 14 bases between the two ends. The CDR3 spans 15 residues. The CDR3 DNA follows: TGCGCCAGCAGTTCGGGCGGTTTGGCGAACACTGAAGCTTTCTTT. It is translated as CASSSGGLANTEAFF.

This clonotype was counted a few times. This rearrangement joins TRBV13 to TRBJ2-1, with D tentatively TRBD2 (5 bases). The CDR3 consists of 13 residues. Trimming cost V 8 bases and J 5 bases, with 13 bases left between them. Germline lookup yields CDR1 PRHDT and CDR2 FYEKMQ (reference sequence). Written as DNA, the CDR3 is TGTGCCAGCTTGCCCCCCGGGGACAATGAGCAGTTCTTC. Protein: CASLPPGDNEQFF.

CDR3 amino acids: CASSPPRTGSYEQYF. As DNA, the CDR3 is TGTGCCAGCTCACCACCACGGACTGGCTCCTACGAGCAGTACTTC. V is TRBV18 and J is TRBJ2-7, with D perhaps matching TRBD2 (5 bases). Germline values: CDR1 KGHSH, CDR2 LQKENI. This CDR3 region has 15 residues. Trimming cost V 0 bases and J 0 bases, with 9 bases left between them.

The rearrangement links TRBV28 to TRBJ1-4, with 7 positions matching TRBD1. J gave up 8 bases and V 5 bases, and 20 bases lay outside the gene matches. There are 18 residues in the CDR3. Germline V gene data show CDR1 as MDHEN and CDR2 as SYDVKM. The CDR3 nucleotides are TGTGCCAGCAGTCCAGCCCTCCGGACAGGAGGGTTTTACGAAAAACTGTTTTTT. Protein product: CASSPALRTGGFYEKLFF.

This clonotype was detected ten times or more. The chain carries TRBV6-1 and TRBJ2-7; D is perhaps TRBD1 (6 bases). V lost 6 bases to trimming and J lost 5 bases, with 14 bases between them. There are 13 residues in the CDR3. Per germline, CDR1 MNHNS and CDR2 SASEGT. The CDR3 DNA is TGTGCCAGCAGCAGGGGAAATCGGAACGAGCAGTACTTC. Protein sequence: CASSRGNRNEQYF.

Many counts were recorded for this clonotype. The chain carries TRBV11-2 and TRBJ2-7; 7 bases are shared with TRBD2. V lost 6 bases and J lost 0; bases outside the gene matches: 8. CDR1 is SGHAT and CDR2 is FQNNGV in the germline V gene. The CDR3 spans 15 residues. In DNA form, the CDR3 reads TGTGCCAGCAGTCCTAGCGGCTCCTACTCCTACGAGCAGTACTTC. This gives the protein CASSPSGSYSYEQYF. Complete variable domain (other parts from reference TRBV11-2 and TRBJ2-7): EAGVAQSPRYKIIEKRQSVAFWCNPISGHATLYWYQQILGQGPKLLIQFQNNGVVDDSQLPKDRFSAERLKGVDSTLKIQPAKLEDSAVYLCASSPSGSYSYEQYFGPGTRLTVT.

A note on this clonotype: The CDR3 carries no conserved terminal phenylalanine or tryptophan, so it likely arises from a read error. J is TRBJ1-1 and V is TRBV28; D is unresolved. The CDR3 is 13 amino acids. V lost 6 bases and J lost 5, with 13 bases in between. The germline V gene encodes CDR1 MDHEN and CDR2 SYDVKM. The CDR3 region is CASSPGAGTEAFL. In DNA form, the CDR3 reads TGTGCCAGCAGCCCTGGAGCCGGGACTGAAGCTTTCCTT.

CDR3 nucleotides: TGTGCCAGCACCCCGGGACTAGGGCGCGGTGAGCAGTTCTTC. Translated: CASTPGLGRGEQFF. The chain carries TRBV12-3 or TRBV12-4 and TRBJ2-1, with TRBD2 identical over 8 bases. The CDR3 runs to 14 residues. The V gene end was trimmed by 7 bases and the J gene end by 9 bases; junction bases not matched to a gene: 11.

This clonotype was seen repeatedly, ten times or more. This sequence joins TRBV20-1 and TRBJ1-2; D is perhaps TRBD1 (5 bases). Germline lookup yields CDR1 DFQATT and CDR2 SNEGSKA (reference sequence). The V end lost 0 bases, the J end lost 6 bases, and 14 bases lay between the germline ends. This CDR3 contains 14 residues. CDR3 nucleotide sequence: TGCAGTGCTAGAGATCGCGTAGGGGCGGATGGCTACACCTTC. Protein sequence: CSARDRVGADGYTF.

This clonotype has at least ten counts. J is TRBJ2-7 and V is TRBV12-3 or TRBV12-4; TRBD2 is a possible D gene (6 bases). The V and J ends lost 2 bases and 4 bases respectively, with 9 bases between them. The CDR3 contains 13 residues. The CDR3 sequence is CASSLLGTYEQYF. DNA for the CDR3: TGTGCCAGCAGTTTATTAGGGACTTACGAGCAGTACTTC.

This clonotype has ten or more counts. DNA of the CDR3: TGTGCCAGCAGTCGACCAGGGGGCAGGAACACTGAAGCTTTCTTT. Its translation is CASSRPGGRNTEAFF. The chain employs TRBV27 and TRBJ1-1; 8 bases align to TRBD1. The CDR3 has 15 amino acids. J was trimmed by 1 base and V by 5 bases; bases with no gene match: 6. Germline values: CDR1 MNHEY, CDR2 SMNVEV (reference sequence).